A single TCR beta chain is shown here with its context. Its antigen is unidentified. The record originates from a study of T cell responses to AZD1222 COVID-19 vaccine. Whole-study findings and limits: Clonal diversity may have been underestimated in mostly white British donors. It was only after the peak T cell response that any repertoires were sampled.

Clones were sequenced by immunoSEQ multiplex PCR, and TCRdb holds only the in-frame ones, with some missing. This sample has about 130,000 clones; 75% to 90% occur once, and the top ten carry 1.4% to 1.5%. Germline CDR1 SGHDT, CDR2 YYEEEE. V lost 0 bases and J lost 7, with 10 bases in between. The CDR3 loop spans 13 amino acids. The J gene is TRBJ1-2, the V gene TRBV5-6; unclear D gene. Sequenced material: peripheral blood, taken on day 0 of AZD1222 vaccination. The sequence came from an adult in good health. The CDR3 sequence is CASSLEGTSGYTF. CDR3 sequence (DNA): TGTGCCAGCAGCTTGGAGGGAACCAGTGGCTACACCTTC.